Reported below is one T cell receptor beta chain. The length of the CDR3 is 14 residues. V was clipped by 3 bases and J by 9 bases; unmatched bases: 6. From germline, CDR1 is SGHRS and CDR2 YFSETQ. The data originate from a study of blood T cell repertoires in COVID-19. Study in general: Researchers got acute and convalescent COVID-19 samples from the United States, Italy and Spain.

Authors' data handling: Reference gene primers were amplified, and this amplification served to estimate nucleated cell counts. The data were produced by immunoSEQ multiplex PCR, yet TCRdb's version contains in-frame clones alone and is incomplete. The DNA gave D and trimming, while V, J and clone size come from that table. The table includes some 170,000 clones, roughly 80% detected once. The source of this sequence is a man aged 60-69 years with acute or convalescent COVID-19. The V call is TRBV5-1, the J call TRBJ2-1, with TRBD1 matching 10 bases. The sample consisted of peripheral blood. This CDR3 reads CASSWDRGAGEQFF. As DNA, the CDR3 is TGCGCCAGCAGCTGGGACAGGGGAGCGGGTGAGCAGTTCTTC.